This note documents a single TCR beta chain sequence. Its target antigen remains unknown. Per-nucleotide qualities are absent, and no much larger clonotype sits a single base away. This specimen belongs to a study of T cell responses to AZD1222 COVID-19 vaccine (dated by TCRdb to the early 2020s). Regarding the study in general: Because spike-specific TCR depth and breadth did not differ between the two schedules, AZD1222 recipients who got a second dose at roughly 4 weeks were pooled with those who got a second dose at roughly 12 weeks. TCR sequencing was performed for roughly 240 trial participants, of whom around 200 were given two doses of AZD1222 and some 25 were given two doses of MenACWY control vaccine. Trial participants were enrolled by age into 18-55, 56-69 and 70-plus year subgroups, with roughly 160, 29 and 62 TCR-sequenced participants respectively.

As encoded in the germline V gene, CDR1 is ENHRY while CDR2 is SYGVKD. From the cysteine up to the phenylalanine, the CDR3 has a length of 16 residues. Kept here is only the CDR3 DNA, which spans 48 bases and is read in frame from base 1. V trim: 3 bases; J trim: 0 bases; unmatched bases: 1. Read against the paper, the sample's time point label means: baseline before first vaccination. Samples from vaccinated people were obtained from the UK trials COV001 and COV002, which included a single-blind randomized controlled phase 2/3 trial of AZD1222 (ChAdOx1 nCoV-19) in healthy adults. For TCRbeta chain sequencing, PBMC samples from trial participants were taken at day 0 and at day 28 after the second dose. The CDR3 regions of human TCRbeta chains were analyzed by immunosequencing. In the paper's pipeline: TCRs in the repertoires were compared against a reference library of SARS-CoV-2-specific TCRs that had been generated with the MIRA antigen-specificity platform. Breadth was defined as the fraction of unique TCRs that were SARS-CoV-2-associated. Depth was defined as the fraction of total T cells that were SARS-CoV-2-associated. Each spike-specific TCR was assigned to its reactive spike region and to a CD4 or CD8 class using the MIRA data. Log10-transformed breadth and depth values were compared by one-way ANOVA with Sidak's multiple comparisons tests. Sourced from immuneACCESS, this table was stored by TCRdb with only in-frame sequences that have V and J called. A share of the clones is absent; for the studies checked, an unresolved V gene accounts for under half, and the remainder has no known explanation. For V, J and clone size, that table is used; D and trimming come from the DNA. In this sample the table shows about 130,000 clones, around 89% of which occur a single time. The leading ten clones occupy 3.5% to 5% of the sample.

Here is what the overall study found, with its caveats: Participants were mostly white British, with more females than males. The authors suggested clonal diversity may have been underestimated. Nearly half of unique spike-specific TCRs reportedly recognized epitopes outside regions mutated in the B.1.351 and B.1.1.7 variants. After two AZD1222 doses, spike-specific TCR breadth and depth were significantly higher than at day 0 and than in MenACWY recipients. The 56-69-year group was small, and its depth increase did not reach significance, likely because of low power. CD4 TCRs associated with the vaccine covered the entire spike protein, and the dominant responses were in regions 160-218 and 743-854. Conclusions about previously exposed vaccinees are limited because only six or seven AZD1222 recipients were SARS-CoV-2 seropositive at baseline. Because no day 14 peak-response samples were available, the repertoires could be characterized only after the peak T cell response.

This sequence originates from an adult in good health. The rearrangement joined TRBV10-3 to TRBJ2-3; 12 central bases correspond to TRBD2. Source: peripheral blood, taken on day 0 of AZD1222 vaccination. CDR3 reads: CAISEGLAGSTDTQYF. In nucleotide form, the sequence is TGTGCCATCAGTGAAGGACTAGCGGGAAGCACAGATACGCAGTATTTT.